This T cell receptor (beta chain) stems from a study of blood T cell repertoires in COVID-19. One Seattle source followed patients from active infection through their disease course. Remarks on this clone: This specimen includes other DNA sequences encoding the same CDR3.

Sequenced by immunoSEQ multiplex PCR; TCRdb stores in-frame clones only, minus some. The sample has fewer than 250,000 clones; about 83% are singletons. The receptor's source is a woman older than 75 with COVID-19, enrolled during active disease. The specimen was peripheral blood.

In DNA, the CDR3 is TGTGCCAGCTCACCAGGGAGAGGGCAGCCCCAGCATTTT. Protein product: CASSPGRGQPQHF. This chain connects TRBV18 to TRBJ1-5; D is undetermined. The germline CDR1 and CDR2 sequences are KGHSH and LQKENI. This CDR3 has 13 residues. Trimming shortened V by 2 bases and J by 7 bases, and 9 bases separated the two germline ends.